The clone carrying this T cell receptor (beta chain) was seen a single time. The antigen is undetermined. V was pared by 5 bases and J by 2 bases, with 18 bases between. The CDR3 runs to 16 residues. The authors amplified TCR beta CDR3 regions, and they did so from RNA transcripts for repertoire sequencing. HTBI-primed first-round RT-PCR preceded second-round multiplex PCR. TCRdb reprocessed the multiplex PCR reads via MiXCR and lists one record per CDR3 protein. The table includes under 350,000 distinct CDR3 sequences, about a sixth detected once. This sample was taken from a study of Graves' ophthalmopathy and Graves' hyperthyroidism. Study-wide results and caveats: Ophthalmopathy and stable hyperthyroidism were discriminated by a 13-signature model, with roughly 86% sensitivity and around 77% specificity. A majority of expanded thyroid clonotypes exceeding 0.001 frequency were likewise present in blood. Prediction of ophthalmopathy progression reached about 71% sensitivity and 72% to 80% specificity.

Clinicians diagnosed using symptoms, serum thyroxine, TRAb, thyroid ultrasound and orbital computed tomography. V usage is TRBV12-3 or TRBV12-4 and J usage is TRBJ1-1; D unclear. The sequence was obtained from an adult man with Graves' ophthalmopathy. Sample: peripheral blood. The CDR3 coding sequence is TGTGCCAGCAGTACCGAAGGGATAGCTGGAAACACTGAAGCTTTCTTT. Protein product: CASSTEGIAGNTEAFF.